The TCR beta chain under discussion was sequenced for a study of T cells after yellow fever vaccination. Study context: Preparation of the low-cell-number fractions used SMART-Seq v4 Ultra Low Input.

A single record per CDR3 protein comes from TCRdb applying MiXCR to the 5' RACE reads. The data show 120,000 or so distinct CDR3 sequences, over 8% seen once. Trimming left V 4 bases short and J 5 bases short, with 18 bases between. The CDR3 extends over 15 amino acids. CDR1 is SGDLS and CDR2 is YYNGEE in the germline V gene. The sample holds many counts of this clonotype. Antigen: not known. General observations from the study: Clones from primary vaccination mostly reappeared after the booster (less than 98% CD4, about 85% CD8).

The starting material was CD8+ T cells sorted from PBMCs, obtained on the day of the yellow fever booster vaccination. This clonotype originated in a man between 18 and 35 years old who received the YFV17D yellow fever vaccine. The V call is TRBV9, the J call TRBJ1-1; D is perhaps TRBD1 (6 bases). CDR3 amino acids: CASSPTRGALTEAFF. The CDR3 nucleotides read TGTGCCAGCAGCCCAACAAGGGGGGCCCTTACTGAAGCTTTCTTT.